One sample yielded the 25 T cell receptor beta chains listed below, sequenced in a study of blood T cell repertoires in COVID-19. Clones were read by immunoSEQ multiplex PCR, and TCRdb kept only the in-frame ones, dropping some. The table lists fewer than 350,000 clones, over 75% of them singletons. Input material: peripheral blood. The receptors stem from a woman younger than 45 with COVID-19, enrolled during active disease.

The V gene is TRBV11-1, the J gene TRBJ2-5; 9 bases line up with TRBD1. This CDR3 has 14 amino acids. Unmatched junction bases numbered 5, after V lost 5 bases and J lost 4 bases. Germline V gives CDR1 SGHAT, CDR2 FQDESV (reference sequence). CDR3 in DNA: TGTGCCAGCAGCCCGGGGACAGGGCGAGAGACCCAGTACTTC. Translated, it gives CASSPGTGRETQYF.

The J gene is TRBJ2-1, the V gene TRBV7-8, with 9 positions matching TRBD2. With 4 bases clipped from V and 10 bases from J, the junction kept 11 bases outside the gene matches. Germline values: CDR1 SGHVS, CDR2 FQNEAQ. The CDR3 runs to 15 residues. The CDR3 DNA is TGTGCCAGCAGCTACGAGAGAGCTAGCGGGATAGAGCAGTTCTTC. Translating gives CASSYERASGIEQFF.

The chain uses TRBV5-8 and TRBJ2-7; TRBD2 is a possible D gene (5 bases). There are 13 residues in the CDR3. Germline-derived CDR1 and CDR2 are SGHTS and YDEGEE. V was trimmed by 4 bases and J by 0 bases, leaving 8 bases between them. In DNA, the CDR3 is TGTGCCAGCAGCCCCGGGGACTCCTACGAGCAGTACTTC. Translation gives CASSPGDSYEQYF.

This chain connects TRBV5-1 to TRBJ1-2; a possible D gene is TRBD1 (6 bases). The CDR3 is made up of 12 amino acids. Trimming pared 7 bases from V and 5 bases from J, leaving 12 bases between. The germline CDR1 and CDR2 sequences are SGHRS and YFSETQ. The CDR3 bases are TGCGCCAGCGGAACAGGGCCTTATGGCTACACCTTC. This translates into CASGTGPYGYTF. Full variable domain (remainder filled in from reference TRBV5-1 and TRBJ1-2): KAGVTQTPRYLIKTRGQQVTLSCSPISGHRSVSWYQQTPGQGLQFLFEYFSETQRNKGNFPGRFSGRQFSNSRSEMNVSTLELGDSALYLCASGTGPYGYTFGSGTRLTVV.

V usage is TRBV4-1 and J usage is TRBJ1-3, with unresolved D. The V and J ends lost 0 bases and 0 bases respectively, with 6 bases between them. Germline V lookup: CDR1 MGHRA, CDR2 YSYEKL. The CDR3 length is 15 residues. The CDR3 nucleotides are TGCGCCAGCAGCCAAGATAAGAGCTCTGGAAACACCATATATTTT. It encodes CASSQDKSSGNTIYF.

The CDR3: CAWSREPTNEKLFF. The CDR3 region has the DNA TGTGCCTGGAGTAGAGAGCCAACTAATGAAAAACTGTTTTTT. This chain uses TRBV30 with TRBJ1-4; D is unclear. The CDR3 length is 14 residues. Germline assignment: CDR1 GTSNPN and CDR2 SVGIG (reference sequence). Trimming left V 2 bases short and J 0 bases short, with 7 bases between.

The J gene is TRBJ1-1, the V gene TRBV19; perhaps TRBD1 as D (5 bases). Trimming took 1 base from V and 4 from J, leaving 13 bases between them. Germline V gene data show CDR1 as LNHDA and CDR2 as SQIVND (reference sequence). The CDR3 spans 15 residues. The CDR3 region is CASSIGGALGTEAFF. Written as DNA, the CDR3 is TGTGCCAGTAGTATAGGTGGGGCCCTGGGCACTGAAGCTTTCTTT.

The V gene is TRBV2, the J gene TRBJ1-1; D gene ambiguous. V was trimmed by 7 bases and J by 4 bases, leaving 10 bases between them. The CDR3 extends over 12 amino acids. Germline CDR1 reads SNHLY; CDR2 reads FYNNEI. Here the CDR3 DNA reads TGTGCCAGCAATGGAGGGCGCACTGAAGCTTTCTTT. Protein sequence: CASNGGRTEAFF.

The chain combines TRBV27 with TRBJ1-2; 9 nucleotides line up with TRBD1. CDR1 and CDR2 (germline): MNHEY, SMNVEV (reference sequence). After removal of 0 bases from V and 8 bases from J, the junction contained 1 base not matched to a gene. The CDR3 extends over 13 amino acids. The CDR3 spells CASSLSQGAGYTF. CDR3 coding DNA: TGTGCCAGCAGTTTATCACAGGGGGCAGGCTACACCTTC.

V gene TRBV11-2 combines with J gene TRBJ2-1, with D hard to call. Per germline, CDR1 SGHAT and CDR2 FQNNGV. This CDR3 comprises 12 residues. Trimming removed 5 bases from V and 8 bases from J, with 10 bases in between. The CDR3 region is CASSVHGDEQFF. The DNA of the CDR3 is TGTGCCAGCAGCGTACATGGTGATGAGCAGTTCTTC.

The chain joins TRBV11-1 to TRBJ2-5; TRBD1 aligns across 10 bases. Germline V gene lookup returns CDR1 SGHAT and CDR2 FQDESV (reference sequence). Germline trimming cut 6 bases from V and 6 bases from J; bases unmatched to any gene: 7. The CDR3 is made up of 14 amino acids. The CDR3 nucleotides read TGTGCCAGCAGATCGGACAGGGGGAGGCAGACCCAGTACTTC. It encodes CASRSDRGRQTQYF.

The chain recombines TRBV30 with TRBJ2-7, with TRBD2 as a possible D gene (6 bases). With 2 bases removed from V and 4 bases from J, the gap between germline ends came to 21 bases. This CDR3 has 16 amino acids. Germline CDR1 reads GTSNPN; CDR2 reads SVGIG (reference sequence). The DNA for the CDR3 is TGTGCCTGGAGTTCCCAGTCTTCTCTTGGAGGGTACGAGCAGTACTTC. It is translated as CAWSSQSSLGGYEQYF. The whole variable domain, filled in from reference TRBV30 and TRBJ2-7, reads SQTIHQWPATLVQPVGSPLSLECTVEGTSNPNLYWYRQAAGRGLQLLFYSVGIGQISSEVPQNLSASRPQDRQFILSSKKLLLSDSGFYLCAWSSQSSLGGYEQYFGPGTRLTVT.

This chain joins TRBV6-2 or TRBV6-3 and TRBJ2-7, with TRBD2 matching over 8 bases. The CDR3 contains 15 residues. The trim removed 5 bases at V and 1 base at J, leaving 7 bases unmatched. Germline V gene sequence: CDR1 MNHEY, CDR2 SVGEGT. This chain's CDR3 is CASSDLTSESYEQYF. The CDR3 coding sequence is TGTGCCAGCAGTGACCTGACTAGCGAGTCCTACGAGCAGTACTTC.

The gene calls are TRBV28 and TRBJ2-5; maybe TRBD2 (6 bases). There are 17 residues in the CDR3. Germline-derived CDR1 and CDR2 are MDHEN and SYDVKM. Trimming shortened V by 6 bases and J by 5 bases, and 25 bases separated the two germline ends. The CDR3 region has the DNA TGTGCCAGCAGCGTAAGAGAGCAGGGCAAAGGGAGGGAGACCCAGTACTTC. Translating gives CASSVREQGKGRETQYF.

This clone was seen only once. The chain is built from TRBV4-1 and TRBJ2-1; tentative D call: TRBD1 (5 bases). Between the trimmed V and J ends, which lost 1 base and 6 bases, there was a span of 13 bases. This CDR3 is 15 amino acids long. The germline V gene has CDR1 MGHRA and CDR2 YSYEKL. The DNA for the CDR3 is TGCGCCAGCAGCCAAGTACAGGAGATGACCAATGAGCAGTTCTTC. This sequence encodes CASSQVQEMTNEQFF.

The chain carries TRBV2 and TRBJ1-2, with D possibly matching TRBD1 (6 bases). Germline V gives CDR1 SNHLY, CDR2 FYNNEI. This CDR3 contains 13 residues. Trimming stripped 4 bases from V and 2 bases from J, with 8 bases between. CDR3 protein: CASSGDTNYGYTF. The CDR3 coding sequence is TGTGCCAGCAGTGGGGACACCAACTATGGCTACACCTTC.

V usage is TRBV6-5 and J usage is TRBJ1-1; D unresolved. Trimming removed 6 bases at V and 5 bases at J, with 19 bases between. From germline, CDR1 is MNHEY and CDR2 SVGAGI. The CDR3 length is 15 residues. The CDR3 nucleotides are TGTGCCAGCAGCCTAATAGCGGGAGGCAGGACTGAAGCTTTCTTT. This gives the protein CASSLIAGGRTEAFF.

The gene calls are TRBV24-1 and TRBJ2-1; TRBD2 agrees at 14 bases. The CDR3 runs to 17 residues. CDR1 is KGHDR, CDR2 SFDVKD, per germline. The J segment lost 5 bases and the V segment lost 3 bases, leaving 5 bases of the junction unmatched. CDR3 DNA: TGTGCCACCAGTGATCCGGGACTAGCGGGAGCTGACAATGAGCAGTTCTTC. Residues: CATSDPGLAGADNEQFF.

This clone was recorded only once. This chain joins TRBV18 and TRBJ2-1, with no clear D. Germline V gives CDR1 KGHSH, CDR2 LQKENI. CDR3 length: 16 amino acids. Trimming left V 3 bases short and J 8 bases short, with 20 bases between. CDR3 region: CASSPIEGSFSDEQFF. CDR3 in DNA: TGTGCCAGCTCACCGATCGAAGGTAGCTTCTCCGATGAGCAGTTCTTC.

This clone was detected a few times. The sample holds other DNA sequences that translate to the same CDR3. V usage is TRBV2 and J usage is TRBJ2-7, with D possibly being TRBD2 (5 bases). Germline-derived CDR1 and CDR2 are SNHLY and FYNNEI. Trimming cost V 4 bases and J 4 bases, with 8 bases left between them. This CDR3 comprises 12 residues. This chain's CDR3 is CASSVRGYEQYF. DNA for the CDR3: TGTGCCAGCAGTGTTCGGGGTTACGAGCAGTACTTC.

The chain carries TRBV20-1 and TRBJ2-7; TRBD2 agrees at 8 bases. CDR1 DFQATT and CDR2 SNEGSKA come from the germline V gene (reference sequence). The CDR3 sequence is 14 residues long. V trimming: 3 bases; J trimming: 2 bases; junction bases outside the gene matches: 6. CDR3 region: CSASPGLEPYEQYF. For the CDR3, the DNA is TGCAGTGCTAGTCCGGGACTAGAACCCTACGAGCAGTACTTC.

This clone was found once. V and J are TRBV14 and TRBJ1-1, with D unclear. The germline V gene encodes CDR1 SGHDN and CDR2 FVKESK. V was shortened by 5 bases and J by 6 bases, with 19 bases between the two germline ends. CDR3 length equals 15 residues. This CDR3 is CASSTWASPVPEAFF. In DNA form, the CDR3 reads TGTGCCAGCAGCACTTGGGCCTCCCCTGTACCTGAAGCTTTCTTT.

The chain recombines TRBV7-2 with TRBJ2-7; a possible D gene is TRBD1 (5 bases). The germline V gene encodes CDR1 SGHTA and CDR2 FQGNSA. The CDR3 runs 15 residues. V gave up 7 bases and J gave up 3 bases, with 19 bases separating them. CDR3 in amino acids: CASTYVGQDDYEQYF. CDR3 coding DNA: TGTGCCAGCACCTATGTGGGGCAGGACGACTACGAGCAGTACTTC.

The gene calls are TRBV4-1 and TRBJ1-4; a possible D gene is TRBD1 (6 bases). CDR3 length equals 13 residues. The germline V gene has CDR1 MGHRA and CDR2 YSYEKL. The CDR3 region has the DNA TGCGGACAGGCCCACGGAACTAATGAAAAACTGTTTTTT. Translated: CGQAHGTNEKLFF.

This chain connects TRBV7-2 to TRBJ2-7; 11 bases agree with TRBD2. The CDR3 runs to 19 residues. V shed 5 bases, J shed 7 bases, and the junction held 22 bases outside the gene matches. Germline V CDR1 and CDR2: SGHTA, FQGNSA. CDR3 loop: CASSETVGLAGLPRKEQYF. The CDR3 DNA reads TGTGCCAGCAGCGAGACGGTCGGACTAGCGGGTCTCCCTCGTAAGGAGCAGTACTTC.